The 26 T cell receptor beta chains presented below share a single source sample, sequenced in a study of blood T cell repertoires in COVID-19 (dated by TCRdb to the early 2020s). Library construction relied on the immunoSEQ multiplex PCR assay. TCRdb mirrors the immuneACCESS table, restricted to in-frame sequences. Some clones are absent from its copies; in checked studies, under half trace to an unresolved V gene, and the reason for the others is unknown. The table for this sample lists 30,000 to 35,000 clones; under 85% of them were counted only once. The top ten constitute roughly 32% of the sample. The specimen was peripheral blood. These receptors all stem from a man older than 75 with acute or convalescent COVID-19.

The V and J genes are TRBV5-1 and TRBJ2-5; 8 bases are shared with TRBD2. The CDR3 runs 15 residues. Germline-derived CDR1 and CDR2 are SGHRS and YFSETQ. J gave up 4 bases and V 4 bases, and 9 bases lay outside the gene matches. The CDR3 DNA reads as TGCGCCAGCAGCGTCGGGGGGGTCGGTGGAGAGACCCAGTACTTC. This gives the protein CASSVGGVGGETQYF.

This clone was seen only a few times. The CDR3 protein is CASSIDGTGVSPLHF. The DNA for the CDR3 is TGTGCCAGTAGTATAGATGGGACAGGGGTATCACCCCTCCACTTT. The rearrangement joins TRBV19 to TRBJ1-6; TRBD1 agrees at 10 bases. The CDR3 runs 15 residues. V lost 0 bases to trimming and J lost 10 bases; unmatched junction nucleotides: 3. Germline loops: CDR1 LNHDA, CDR2 SQIVND (reference sequence).

This chain connects TRBV6-6 to TRBJ1-1, with 8 positions matching TRBD1. J lost 5 bases, V lost 2 bases, and 10 bases had no gene match. Germline V CDR1 and CDR2: MNHNY, SVGAGI (reference sequence). The CDR3 loop spans 16 amino acids. The CDR3 coding sequence is TGTGCCAGCAGTTACCGGACAGGGACAGGTACAACTGAAGCTTTCTTT. Translation gives CASSYRTGTGTTEAFF.

The rearrangement links TRBV13 to TRBJ2-3; 14 bases are shared with TRBD2. V shed 5 bases, J shed 2 bases, and the junction held 6 bases outside the gene matches. CDR1 PRHDT and CDR2 FYEKMQ come from the germline V gene (reference sequence). This CDR3 is 17 amino acids long. The CDR3 loop reads CASSPRTSGGYTDTQYF. In DNA form, the CDR3 reads TGTGCCAGCAGCCCCAGGACTAGCGGGGGGTACACAGATACGCAGTATTTT.

V and J are TRBV2 and TRBJ2-7; 9 bases match TRBD1. Trimming removed 11 bases from V and 3 bases from J; junction bases left unmatched: 14. The germline gives CDR1 SNHLY, CDR2 FYNNEI. This CDR3 spans 15 amino acids. The CDR3 DNA sequence: TGTGCCGGCAAAACACTTCGGGGACAGGGCTACGAGCAGTACTTC. Protein: CAGKTLRGQGYEQYF.

J is TRBJ2-1 and V is TRBV7-9, with TRBD1 matching 9 bases. Germline-derived CDR1 and CDR2 are SEHNR and FQNEAQ (reference sequence). The CDR3 has 15 amino acids. V was clipped by 3 bases and J by 6 bases; unmatched bases: 6. CDR3 loop: CASSFGDRVTNEQFF. DNA for the CDR3: TGTGCCAGCAGCTTCGGGGACAGGGTTACCAATGAGCAGTTCTTC.

This clone was seen once. The chain recombines TRBV28 with TRBJ2-1; D gene ambiguous. CDR1 and CDR2 (germline): MDHEN, SYDVKM. This CDR3 is built from 12 residues. The V end was cut by 4 bases, the J end by 8 bases, with 9 bases between. CDR3 nucleotides: TGTGCCAGCAGTTCCGGAGTCCATGAGCAGTTCTTC. Translation: CASSSGVHEQFF.

There are a few counts of this clone. Other DNA sequences in the sample encode the same CDR3. Here the CDR3 DNA reads TGTGCCACCAGCCCAGGGGTGAGGGCAGGGATGAGGATAGCTTTCTTT. This codes for CATSPGVRAGMRIAFF. The chain joins TRBV15 to TRBJ1-1; D possibly corresponds to TRBD1 (6 bases). The CDR3 totals 16 residues. Germline-derived CDR1 and CDR2 are LNHNV and YYDKDF (reference sequence). The V end was cut by 5 bases, the J end by 10 bases, with 26 bases between.

The rearrangement uses TRBV5-1 and TRBJ2-2, with 8 bases identical to TRBD1. In germline, CDR1 is SGHRS, CDR2 YFSETQ. This CDR3 is 18 amino acids long. V dropped 0 bases and J dropped 7; count of bases not matched to a gene: 14. The CDR3 DNA reads as TGCGCCAGCAGCTTGGCCCGGACAGGGTTCGAAAGGGTCGGGGAGCTGTTTTTT. Translated, it gives CASSLARTGFERVGELFF.

This chain joins TRBV7-8 and TRBJ2-1, with a tentative D call TRBD1 (5 bases). V was shortened by 6 bases and J by 6 bases, with 12 bases between the two germline ends. Per germline, CDR1 SGHVS and CDR2 FQNEAQ. The CDR3 sequence is 13 residues long. The CDR3 nucleotides read TGTGCCAGCAGACCCGCTGGGGCCAATGAGCAGTTCTTC. Its translation is CASRPAGANEQFF.

The rearrangement joins TRBV6-5 to TRBJ2-2; D is perhaps TRBD1 (5 bases). Germline assignment: CDR1 MNHEY and CDR2 SVGAGI. The CDR3 runs to 14 residues. The V end was cut by 6 bases, the J end by 1 base, with 9 bases between. CDR3 sequence (DNA): TGTGCCAGCAGAGCTACAGGGAACACCGGGGAGCTGTTTTTT. This translates into CASRATGNTGELFF.

The chain is built from TRBV4-2 and TRBJ2-2, with TRBD1 matching 8 bases. The V and J ends lost 3 bases and 7 bases, in that order; junction bases with no gene match: 7. In germline, CDR1 is LGHNA, CDR2 YNFKEQ. The CDR3 length is 15 residues. As DNA, the CDR3 is TGTGCCAGCAGCCATACCCGACAGGGGCTCGGGGAGCTGTTTTTT. Its protein is CASSHTRQGLGELFF.

The chain recombines TRBV10-3 with TRBJ2-1, with 14 bases matching TRBD2. The CDR3 is made up of 17 amino acids. Unmatched junction bases numbered 11, after V lost 4 bases and J lost 9 bases. CDR1 and CDR2 from the germline V gene are ENHRY and SYGVKD. CDR3 coding DNA: TGTGCCATCAGTGTTTCAGGACTAGCGGGGGGAAGCGGTGAGCAGTTCTTC. Translation: CAISVSGLAGGSGEQFF.

The rearrangement uses TRBV5-1 and TRBJ1-1, with TRBD1 matching over 9 bases. Trimming cost V 2 bases and J 5 bases; bases outside gene matches: 10. The CDR3 is 16 amino acids. CDR1 and CDR2 (germline): SGHRS, YFSETQ. CDR3 in DNA: TGCGCCAGCAGCTTCCGGCGTGACAGGGGGGGAACTGAAGCTTTCTTT. Amino acids: CASSFRRDRGGTEAFF.

This chain links TRBV18 with TRBJ2-7; 15 bases align to TRBD2. With V trimmed by 3 bases and J by 3 bases, 6 bases remained unmatched. Germline CDR1 is KGHSH and CDR2 is LQKENI. The CDR3 runs 17 residues. CDR3 sequence (DNA): TGTGCCAGCTCACCGGGACTAGCGGGGGGAGGTAGCTACGAGCAGTACTTC. It specifies CASSPGLAGGGSYEQYF.

The chain joins TRBV2 to TRBJ1-2; the D is unclear. The CDR3 spans 14 residues. V lost 10 bases, J lost 4 bases, and 19 bases lay in between. Germline V gene sequence: CDR1 SNHLY, CDR2 FYNNEI. The CDR3 sequence: CAKTRLAARYGYTF. CDR3 nucleotides: TGTGCCAAGACCCGCCTGGCGGCACGCTATGGCTACACCTTC.

This clone was seen a single time. This chain joins TRBV15 and TRBJ1-5; 10 positions agree with TRBD1. The CDR3 contains 15 residues. Trimming cost V 3 bases and J 4 bases; bases outside gene matches: 3. From germline, CDR1 is LNHNV and CDR2 YYDKDF (reference sequence). CDR3 sequence reads: CATSRMDRGNQPQHF. Here the CDR3 DNA reads TGTGCCACCAGCAGGATGGACAGGGGGAATCAGCCCCAGCATTTT.

The rearrangement joins TRBV6-2 or TRBV6-3 to TRBJ2-5; 8 nucleotides line up with TRBD2. The length of the CDR3 is 14 residues. The germline V gene has CDR1 MNHEY and CDR2 SVGEGT. V lost 5 bases, J lost 3 bases, and 5 bases stayed unmatched. Written as DNA, the CDR3 is TGTGCCAGCAGTCAAATTAGCGGGGAAGAGACCCAGTACTTC. This gives the protein CASSQISGEETQYF.

The chain uses TRBV7-2 and TRBJ2-3; 12 bases are shared with TRBD2. CDR3 size: 15 residues. The germline gives CDR1 SGHTA, CDR2 FQGNSA. Unmatched junction bases numbered 5, after V lost 3 bases and J lost 7 bases. The CDR3: CASSLTSGGRHTQYF. The CDR3 bases are TGTGCCAGCAGCTTGACTAGCGGGGGCCGGCATACGCAGTATTTT.

J is TRBJ2-7 and V is TRBV5-8; D perhaps matches TRBD1 (6 bases). The CDR3 runs 15 residues. Trimming removed 2 bases at V and 0 bases at J, with 12 bases between. CDR1 and CDR2 (germline): SGHTS, YDEGEE. The CDR3 DNA reads TGTGCCAGCAGCTTCCACAGGGTAAACTCCTACGAGCAGTACTTC. Its translation: CASSFHRVNSYEQYF. The full variable domain, in which reference TRBV5-8 and TRBJ2-7 provide the parts outside the CDR3, is EAGVTQSPTHLIKTRGQQATLRCSPISGHTSVYWYQQALGLGLQFLLWYDEGEERNRGNFPPRFSGRQFPNYSSELNVNALELEDSALYLCASSFHRVNSYEQYFGPGTRLTVT.

This clone was observed once. The V call is TRBV11-2, the J call TRBJ2-3; no clear D. With 5 bases removed from V and 1 base from J, the gap between germline ends came to 10 bases. CDR1 and CDR2 from the germline V gene are SGHAT and FQNNGV. The CDR3 extends over 14 amino acids. The CDR3 sequence: CASSPLAGTDTQYF. In nucleotides, the CDR3 is TGTGCCAGCAGCCCTCTGGCGGGCACAGATACGCAGTATTTT.

The chain employs TRBV19 and TRBJ1-4; D is undetermined. Trimming took 5 bases from V and 4 from J, leaving 11 bases between them. This CDR3 is 14 amino acids long. CDR1 LNHDA and CDR2 SQIVND come from the germline V gene (reference sequence). The CDR3 here is CASSFRLRNEKLFF. The CDR3 bases are TGTGCCAGTAGTTTCAGGCTTCGTAATGAAAAACTGTTTTTT.

The chain recombines TRBV9 with TRBJ1-5; D might be TRBD1 (6 bases). Per germline, CDR1 SGDLS and CDR2 YYNGEE. This CDR3 is 14 amino acids long. Trimming pared 3 bases from V and 7 bases from J, leaving 14 bases between. The CDR3 DNA reads TGTGCCAGCAGCGAGTCGGACAGTCCCCAGCCCCAGCATTTT. This codes for CASSESDSPQPQHF.

This clone was counted a single time. This chain joins TRBV11-2 and TRBJ2-1; 13 bases align to TRBD2. The V segment lost 5 bases and the J segment 0 bases; nucleotides outside the gene matches: 7. Germline loops: CDR1 SGHAT, CDR2 FQNNGV. The length of the CDR3 is 18 residues. The CDR3 reads CASSLLTSGGFSYNEQFF. For the CDR3, the DNA is TGTGCCAGCAGCCTCCTGACTAGCGGGGGGTTCTCCTACAATGAGCAGTTCTTC.

The chain recombines TRBV5-1 with TRBJ2-7, with 9 bases lining up with TRBD1. There are 14 residues in the CDR3. In germline, CDR1 is SGHRS, CDR2 YFSETQ. V shed 4 bases and J 3 bases; nucleotides not matched to a gene: 5. CDR3 nucleotides: TGCGCCAGCAGCCACAAGGGACAGGGCTACGAGCAGTACTTC. It translates to CASSHKGQGYEQYF.

The CDR3, as DNA: TGCAGTGCTAGTCCAAAAGGGACCAGCGGGTCTTATGAGCAGTTCTTC. This gives the protein CSASPKGTSGSYEQFF. This rearrangement joins TRBV20-1 to TRBJ2-1, with D perhaps matching TRBD2 (6 bases). The CDR3 is made up of 16 amino acids. Trimming left V 3 bases short and J 8 bases short, with 23 bases between. Per germline, CDR1 DFQATT and CDR2 SNEGSKA (reference sequence).